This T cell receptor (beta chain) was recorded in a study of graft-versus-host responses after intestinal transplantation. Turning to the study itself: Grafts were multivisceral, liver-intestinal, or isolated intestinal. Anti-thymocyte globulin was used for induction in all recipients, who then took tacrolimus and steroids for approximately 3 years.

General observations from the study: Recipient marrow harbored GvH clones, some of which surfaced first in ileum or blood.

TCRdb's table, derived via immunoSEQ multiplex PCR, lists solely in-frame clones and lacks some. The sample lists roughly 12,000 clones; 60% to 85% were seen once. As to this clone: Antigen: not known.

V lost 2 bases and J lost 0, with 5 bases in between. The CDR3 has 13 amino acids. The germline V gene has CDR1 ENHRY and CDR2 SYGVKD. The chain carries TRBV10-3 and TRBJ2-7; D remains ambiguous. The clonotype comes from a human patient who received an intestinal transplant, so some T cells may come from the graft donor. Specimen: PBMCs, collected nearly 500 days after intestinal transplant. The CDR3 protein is CAISEISSYEQYF. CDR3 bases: TGTGCCATCAGTGAGATTAGCTCCTACGAGCAGTACTTC.